These T cell receptor beta chains were read from a single sample in a study of CD4 T cells in relation to SARS-CoV-2 and coronaviruses. TCRdb's copy holds only in-frame clones and misses some; the assay was immunoSEQ multiplex PCR. Among about 22,000 clones listed, 60% to 80% were seen once. Their antigens are not known. Sequencing was done on a sample of CD4+ T cells from PBMCs, cultured in vitro. Receptor source: a human donor in good health. CDR3s include the opening cysteine and the closing phenylalanine or tryptophan. D genes are given only for firm matches. Only some rows state a clone size, as once, few, many or a class for expanded clones.

J	V	D	size	CDR3	DNA
TRBJ2-3	TRBV7-2	.	once	CASSFSGGAADTQYF	TGTGCCAGCAGCTTCTCTGGGGGGGCCGCAGATACGCAGTATTTT
TRBJ2-5	TRBV3-1/TRBV3-2	.	.	CASSLSLGKETQYF	TGTGCCAGCAGCCTCTCTTTAGGTAAAGAGACCCAGTACTTC
TRBJ2-5	TRBV6-2/TRBV6-3	TRBD1	.	CASSYEQGQGKETQYF	TGTGCCAGCAGTTACGAGCAGGGACAGGGGAAGGAGACCCAGTACTTC
TRBJ2-3	TRBV9	TRBD2	few	CASSVGTSYSTDTQYF	TGTGCCAGCAGCGTCGGGACTAGCTATAGCACAGATACGCAGTATTTT
TRBJ2-7	TRBV11-2	TRBD2	.	CASSALAGGTYEQYF	TGTGCCAGCAGCGCACTAGCGGGAGGGACCTACGAGCAGTACTTC
TRBJ2-3	TRBV10-3	.	.	CAISVSREGTDTQYF	TGTGCCATCAGTGTATCGAGAGAGGGCACAGATACGCAGTATTTT
TRBJ2-2	TRBV27	TRBD2	.	CASSLGGEGPLNTGELFF	TGTGCCAGCAGTTTGGGGGGGGAGGGCCCCTTGAACACCGGGGAGCTGTTTTTT
TRBJ2-3	TRBV3-1/TRBV3-2	TRBD1	.	CASSPHRGDTQYF	TGTGCCAGCAGCCCACACAGGGGAGATACGCAGTATTTT
TRBJ1-5	TRBV5-5	TRBD1	.	CASSPGQGAYRGNQPQHF	TGTGCCAGCAGCCCAGGACAGGGGGCCTACCGTGGCAATCAGCCCCAGCATTTT
TRBJ2-5	TRBV6-2/TRBV6-3	TRBD2	.	CASSARLAGGPRRETQYF	TGTGCCAGCAGTGCCCGACTAGCGGGAGGGCCGAGGCGGGAGACCCAGTACTTC
TRBJ1-2	TRBV6-5	TRBD1	.	CASRPGQGRGYTF	TGTGCCAGCAGGCCAGGACAGGGCCGGGGCTACACCTTC
TRBJ2-2	TRBV7-2	TRBD1	.	CASSPVGGQATGELFF	TGTGCCAGCAGCCCGGTCGGGGGACAGGCAACCGGGGAGCTGTTTTTT